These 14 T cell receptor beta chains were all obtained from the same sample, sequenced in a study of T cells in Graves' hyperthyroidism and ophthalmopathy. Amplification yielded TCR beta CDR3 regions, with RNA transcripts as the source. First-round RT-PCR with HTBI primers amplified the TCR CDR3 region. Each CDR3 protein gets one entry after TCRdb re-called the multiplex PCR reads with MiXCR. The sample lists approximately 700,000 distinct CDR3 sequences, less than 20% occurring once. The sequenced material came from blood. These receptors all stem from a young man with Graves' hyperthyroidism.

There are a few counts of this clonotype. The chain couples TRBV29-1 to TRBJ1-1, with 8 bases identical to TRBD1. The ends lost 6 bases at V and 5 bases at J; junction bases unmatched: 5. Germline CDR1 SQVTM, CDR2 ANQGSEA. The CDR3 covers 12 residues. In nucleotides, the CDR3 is TGCAGCGTGGACAGGGCGGGTACTGAAGCTTTCTTT. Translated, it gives CSVDRAGTEAFF.

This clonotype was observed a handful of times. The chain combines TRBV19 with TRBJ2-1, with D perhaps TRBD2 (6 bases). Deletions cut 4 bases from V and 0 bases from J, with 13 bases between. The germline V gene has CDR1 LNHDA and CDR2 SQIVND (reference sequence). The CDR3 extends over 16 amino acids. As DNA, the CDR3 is TGTGCCAGTAGTACGTGGACTATCAGCTCCTACAATGAGCAGTTCTTC. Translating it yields CASSTWTISSYNEQFF. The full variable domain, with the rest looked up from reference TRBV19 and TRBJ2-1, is DGGITQSPKYLFRKEGQNVTLSCEQNLNHDAMYWYRQDPGQGLRLIYYSQIVNDFQKGDIAEGYSVSREKKESFPLTVTSAQKNPTAFYLCASSTWTISSYNEQFFGPGTRLTVL.

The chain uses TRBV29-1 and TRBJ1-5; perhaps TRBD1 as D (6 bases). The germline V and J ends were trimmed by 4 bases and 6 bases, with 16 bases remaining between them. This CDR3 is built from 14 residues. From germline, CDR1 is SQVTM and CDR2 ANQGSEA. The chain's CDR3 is CSVGTGRIGQPQHF. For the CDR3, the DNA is TGCAGCGTTGGTACAGGGAGGATTGGTCAGCCCCAGCATTTT. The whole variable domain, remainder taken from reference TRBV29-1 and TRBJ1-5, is SAVISQKPSRDICQRGTSLTIQCQVDSQVTMMFWYRQQPGQSLTLIATANQGSEATYESGFVIDKFPISRPNLTFSTLTVSNMSPEDSSIYLCSVGTGRIGQPQHFGDGTRLSIL.

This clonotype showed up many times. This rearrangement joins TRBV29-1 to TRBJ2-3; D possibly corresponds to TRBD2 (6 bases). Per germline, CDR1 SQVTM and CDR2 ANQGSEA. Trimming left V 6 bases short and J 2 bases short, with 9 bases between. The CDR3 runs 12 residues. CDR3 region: CSVGTFTDTQYF. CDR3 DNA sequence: TGCAGCGTCGGGACTTTCACAGATACGCAGTATTTT.

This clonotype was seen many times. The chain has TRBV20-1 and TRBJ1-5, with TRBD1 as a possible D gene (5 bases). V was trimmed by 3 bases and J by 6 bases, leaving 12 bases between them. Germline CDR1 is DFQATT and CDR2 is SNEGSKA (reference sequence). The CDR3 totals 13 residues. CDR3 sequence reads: CSASVRVGQPQHF. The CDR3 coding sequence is TGCAGTGCTAGTGTCAGGGTGGGTCAGCCCCAGCATTTT.

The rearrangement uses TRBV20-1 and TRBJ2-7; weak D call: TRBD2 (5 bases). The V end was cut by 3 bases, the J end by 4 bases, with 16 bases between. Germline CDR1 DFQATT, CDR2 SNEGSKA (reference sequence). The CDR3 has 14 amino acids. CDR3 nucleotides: TGCAGTGCTAGCGCACTAGTTAGTTCATACGAGCAGTACTTC. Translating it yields CSASALVSSYEQYF.

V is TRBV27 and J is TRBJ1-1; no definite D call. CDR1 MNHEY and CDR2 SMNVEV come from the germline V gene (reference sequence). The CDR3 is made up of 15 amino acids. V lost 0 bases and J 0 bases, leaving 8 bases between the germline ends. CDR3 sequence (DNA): TGTGCCAGCAGTTTATCGCCCGGAGTGAACACTGAAGCTTTCTTT. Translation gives CASSLSPGVNTEAFF.

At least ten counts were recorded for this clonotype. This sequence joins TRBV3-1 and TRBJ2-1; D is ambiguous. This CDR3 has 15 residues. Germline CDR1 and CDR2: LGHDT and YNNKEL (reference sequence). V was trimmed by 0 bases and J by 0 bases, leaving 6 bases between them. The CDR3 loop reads CASSQEMISYNEQFF. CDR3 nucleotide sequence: TGTGCCAGCAGCCAAGAGATGATCTCCTACAATGAGCAGTTCTTC.

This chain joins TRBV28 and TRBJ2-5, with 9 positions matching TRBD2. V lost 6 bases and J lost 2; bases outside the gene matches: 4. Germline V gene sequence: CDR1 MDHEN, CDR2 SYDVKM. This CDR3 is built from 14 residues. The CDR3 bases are TGTGCCAGCAGGGCGGCGGGAGGGCAAGAGACCCAGTACTTC. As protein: CASRAAGGQETQYF.

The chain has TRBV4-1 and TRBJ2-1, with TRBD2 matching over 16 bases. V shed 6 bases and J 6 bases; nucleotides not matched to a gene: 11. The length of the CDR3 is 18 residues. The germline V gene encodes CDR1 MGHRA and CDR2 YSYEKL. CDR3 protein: CASRIVGTSGRAANEQFF. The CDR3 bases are TGCGCCAGCAGGATAGTTGGGACTAGCGGGAGGGCGGCCAATGAGCAGTTCTTC.

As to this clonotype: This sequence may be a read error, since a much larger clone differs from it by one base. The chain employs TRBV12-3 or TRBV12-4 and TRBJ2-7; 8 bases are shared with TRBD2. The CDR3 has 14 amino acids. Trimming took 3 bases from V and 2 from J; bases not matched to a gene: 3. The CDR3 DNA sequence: TGTGCCAGCAGTTTGAGACTAGCGCCCTACGAGCAGTACTTC. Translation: CASSLRLAPYEQYF.

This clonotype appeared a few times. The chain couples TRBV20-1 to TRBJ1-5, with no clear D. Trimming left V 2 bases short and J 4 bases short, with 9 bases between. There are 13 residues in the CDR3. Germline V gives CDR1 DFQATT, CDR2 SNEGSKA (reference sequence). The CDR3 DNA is TGCAGTGCTAGATCCCCCTATAATCAGCCCCAGCATTTT. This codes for CSARSPYNQPQHF.

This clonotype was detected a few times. The CDR3 DNA sequence: TGTGCCACCAGTGATTTGGGGCGGGGGAGCTCCTACAATGAGCAGTTCTTC. Encoded protein: CATSDLGRGSSYNEQFF. The rearrangement joins TRBV24-1 to TRBJ2-1; 7 positions agree with TRBD2. This CDR3 has 17 amino acids. With 0 bases clipped from V and 0 bases from J, the junction kept 4 bases outside the gene matches. CDR1 is KGHDR, CDR2 SFDVKD, per germline.

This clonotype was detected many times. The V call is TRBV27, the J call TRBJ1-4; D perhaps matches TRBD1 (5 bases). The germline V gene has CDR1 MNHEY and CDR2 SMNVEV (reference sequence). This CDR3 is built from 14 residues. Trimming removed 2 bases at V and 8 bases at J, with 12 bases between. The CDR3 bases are TGTGCCAGCAGTTTACTGCAGGGTGGGGAAAAACTGTTTTTT. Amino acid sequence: CASSLLQGGEKLFF.